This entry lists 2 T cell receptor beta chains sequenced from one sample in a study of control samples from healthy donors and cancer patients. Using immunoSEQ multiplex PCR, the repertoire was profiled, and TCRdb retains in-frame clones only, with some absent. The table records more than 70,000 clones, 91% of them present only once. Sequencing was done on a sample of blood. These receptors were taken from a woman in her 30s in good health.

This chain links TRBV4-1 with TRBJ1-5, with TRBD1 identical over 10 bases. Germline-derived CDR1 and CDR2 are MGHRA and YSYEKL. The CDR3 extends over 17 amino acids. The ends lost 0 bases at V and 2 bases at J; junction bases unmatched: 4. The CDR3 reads CASSQDAGTGGNQPQHF. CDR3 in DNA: TGCGCCAGCAGCCAAGATGCCGGGACAGGGGGCAATCAGCCCCAGCATTTT.

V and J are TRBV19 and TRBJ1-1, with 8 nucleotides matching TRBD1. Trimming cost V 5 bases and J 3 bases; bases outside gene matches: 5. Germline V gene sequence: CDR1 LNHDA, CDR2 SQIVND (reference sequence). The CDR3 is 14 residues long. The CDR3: CASSLGRGHTEAFF. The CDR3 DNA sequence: TGTGCCAGTAGTCTGGGCAGGGGGCACACTGAAGCTTTCTTT.